The rows below give T cell receptor beta chains drawn from one sample of a study of shared clonotypes between healthy human individuals. TCRdb keeps only in-frame clones here, not all; method: immunoSEQ multiplex PCR. Of about 1,800,000 clones in the sample, just under 95% were seen once. Material for sequencing was naive CD8+ T cells sorted from blood. These receptors were taken from a young man in good health. The CDR3 runs from the conserved cysteine through the conserved F or W. Fields, in order: CDR3 length, V gene, J gene, D gene, clone size, CDR3 DNA, CDR3 protein. A D gene is named only where the DNA matches it firmly. Size tells how often a clone was seen (once, few, many) or the class of an expanded clone, and some rows leave it out.

>14|TRBV27|TRBJ2-6|TRBD1|NA
TGTGCCAGCAGTACTCTCGACAGGGTGGACGTCCTGACTTTC
CASSTLDRVDVLTF
>12|TRBV7-9|TRBJ1-1|NA|NA
TGTGCCAGCAGCTTCGGGGCAGGGGAAGCTTTCTTT
CASSFGAGEAFF
>18|TRBV4-1|TRBJ2-1|TRBD2|NA
TGCGCCAGCAGCCAAGATCCCACTAGCGGGAGGCATAACAATGAGCAGTTCTTC
CASSQDPTSGRHNNEQFF
>14|TRBV6-5|TRBJ2-1|NA|NA
TGTGCCAGCAGGCCGGGGGAGTCCTACAATGAGCAGTTCTTC
CASRPGESYNEQFF
>13|TRBV11-2|TRBJ2-3|NA|NA
TGTGCCAGCAGCTATGGCCCCGGCGATACGCAGTATTTT
CASSYGPGDTQYF
>14|TRBV27|TRBJ1-3|NA|NA
TGTGCCAGCAGTCCAGGTCTCTCTGGAAACACCATATATTTT
CASSPGLSGNTIYF
>16|TRBV4-1|TRBJ1-1|TRBD1|NA
TGCGCCAGCAGTTTCCGTGCGGGACAGTGGAACACTGAAGCTTTCTTT
CASSFRAGQWNTEAFF
>18|TRBV7-2|TRBJ2-7|NA|NA
TGTGCCAGCAGCTTAGTCGGGGGCGGGGCCCCAAACGTGGCCGAGCAGTACTTC
CASSLVGGGAPNVAEQYF
>17|TRBV11-2|TRBJ2-2|NA|NA
TGTGCCAGCAGCTTAGAGGACACCTTTTGGGGGACCGGGGAGCTGTTTTTT
CASSLEDTFWGTGELFF
>13|TRBV27|TRBJ2-5|NA|once
TGTGCCAGCAAACAAAATAGCGCAGAGACCCAGTACTTC
CASKQNSAETQYF
>14|TRBV10-1|TRBJ2-5|NA|NA
TGCGCCAGCAGTGAGACGGGTGGACAAGAGACCCAGTACTTC
CASSETGGQETQYF
>15|TRBV11-2|TRBJ2-5|TRBD1|NA
TGTGCCAGCAGCTTCGCCAGGGGGTCCGCAGAGACCCAGTACTTC
CASSFARGSAETQYF
>16|TRBV2|TRBJ1-4|NA|NA
TGTGCCAGCAGAGAGCCGATGGGGATACTTTTTGAAAAACTGTTTTTT
CASREPMGILFEKLFF
>14|TRBV14|TRBJ1-2|TRBD1|NA
TGTGCCAGCAGCCAAGATAGCACAGGGGAAGGCTACACCTTC
CASSQDSTGEGYTF
>13|TRBV6-5|TRBJ1-6|NA|NA
TGTGCCAGCAGGACGGGGGGCGATTCACCCCTCCACTTT
CASRTGGDSPLHF
>13|TRBV7-9|TRBJ2-3|NA|once
TGTGCCAGCAGCTTAGCGATCGAAGATACGCAGTATTTT
CASSLAIEDTQYF
>14|TRBV6-1|TRBJ1-6|NA|NA
TGTGCCAGCAGTGAAGGGGCAGCAATTTCACCCCTCCACTTT
CASSEGAAISPLHF
>16|TRBV27|TRBJ2-2|NA|NA
TGTGCCAGCAGTGAGATCCGCCTCGCGAACACCGGGGAGCTGTTTTTT
CASSEIRLANTGELFF
>15|TRBV27|TRBJ2-7|TRBD1|NA
TGTGCCAGCAGTTTGCTACCGGACAGGGTCCACGAGCAGTACTTC
CASSLLPDRVHEQYF
>17|TRBV29-1|TRBJ2-3|TRBD1|NA
TGCAGCGTCACCGGGTGGCTGGACAGGGGGCCCGCAGATACGCAGTATTTT
CSVTGWLDRGPADTQYF
>16|TRBV6-1|TRBJ1-5|NA|NA
TGTGCCAGCAGTGAACTAAACAGGGTTGGTTATCAGCCCCAGCATTTT
CASSELNRVGYQPQHF
>13|TRBV6-5|TRBJ1-2|NA|NA
TGTGCCAGCAGTACGGCCTTTTTTGAGGGCTACACCTTC
CASSTAFFEGYTF
>13|TRBV2|TRBJ2-3|NA|NA
TGTGCCAGCAGCAGGACTAGCACAGATACGCAGTATTTT
CASSRTSTDTQYF
>14|TRBV9|TRBJ1-1|NA|NA
TGTGCCAGCAGCGTAGGATCCGACGGGACCCAAGCTTTCTTT
CASSVGSDGTQAFF
>13|TRBV5-6|TRBJ2-7|NA|NA
TGTGCCAGCAGCTTCGAACCCCGGGACGAGCAGTACTTC
CASSFEPRDEQYF
>16|TRBV4-3|TRBJ2-1|NA|NA
TGCGCCAGCAGCCAAGGTAGCAGGGGCCCCTACAATGAGCAGTTCTTC
CASSQGSRGPYNEQFF